The 14 T cell receptor beta chains below come from one sample, sequenced in a study of blood T cell repertoires in COVID-19. Method: immunoSEQ multiplex PCR; TCRdb's copy keeps in-frame clones and lacks some. The sample contains 160,000 or so clones, approximately 91% of which appear only once. Sequenced sample: peripheral blood. The origin of the receptors is a woman in her 70s with acute or convalescent COVID-19.

This rearrangement joins TRBV28 to TRBJ1-5; tentative D call: TRBD1 (6 bases). The length of the CDR3 is 16 residues. CDR1 is MDHEN, CDR2 SYDVKM, per germline. Between the trimmed V and J ends, which lost 3 bases and 0 bases, there was a span of 12 bases. The CDR3 spells CASSLGHSYSNQPQHF. For the CDR3, the DNA is TGTGCCAGCAGTTTGGGACACAGCTATAGCAATCAGCCCCAGCATTTT. Full variable domain (remainder filled in from reference TRBV28 and TRBJ1-5): DVKVTQSSRYLVKRTGEKVFLECVQDMDHENMFWYRQDPGLGLRLIYFSYDVKMKEKGDIPEGYSVSREKKERFSLILESASTNQTSMYLCASSLGHSYSNQPQHFGDGTRLSIL.

The V call is TRBV3-1 (or the pseudogene TRBV3-2), the J call TRBJ1-1, with D possibly TRBD1 on 6 matching bases. The CDR3 runs to 14 residues. Germline-derived CDR1 and CDR2 are LGHDT and YNNKEL (reference sequence). V lost 6 bases and J lost 10, with 21 bases in between. The CDR3 region is CASRARQDRVGAFF. The CDR3 DNA reads as TGTGCCAGCAGGGCCAGACAGGATAGAGTCGGAGCTTTCTTT.

The genes are TRBV30 and TRBJ2-3, with D possibly being TRBD2 (6 bases). Trimming stripped 0 bases from V and 4 bases from J, with 11 bases between. The CDR3 runs 14 residues. From germline, CDR1 is GTSNPN and CDR2 SVGIG (reference sequence). As DNA, the CDR3 is TGTGCCTGGAGTGTCGGGGGTTCCTCAGATACGCAGTATTTT. Its translation is CAWSVGGSSDTQYF.

The chain couples TRBV7-2 to TRBJ2-7; 9 positions agree with TRBD1. The length of the CDR3 is 15 residues. Germline loops: CDR1 SGHTA, CDR2 FQGNSA. Trimming cost V 5 bases and J 2 bases; bases outside gene matches: 7. The CDR3, as DNA: TGTGCCAGCAGCGTTTTGACAGGGGGGACCTACGAGCAGTACTTC. This codes for CASSVLTGGTYEQYF.

The table lists this clone with a count of one. This rearrangement joins TRBV6-5 to TRBJ1-6; D is unclear. V lost 8 bases, J lost 7 bases, and 18 bases lay in between. Germline values: CDR1 MNHEY, CDR2 SVGAGI. The CDR3 covers 15 residues. The CDR3 nucleotides read TGTGCCAGCGAGCTAGACCCCCAGAGGAATTCACCCCTCCACTTT. Its protein product is CASELDPQRNSPLHF.

V and J are TRBV6-2 or TRBV6-3 and TRBJ1-1, with D hard to call. The germline V gene has CDR1 MNHEY and CDR2 SVGEGT. With 3 bases removed from V and 2 bases from J, the gap between germline ends came to 10 bases. CDR3 length: 14 residues. The CDR3 loop reads CASSYLGVNTEAFF. The DNA for the CDR3 is TGTGCCAGCAGTTATTTAGGAGTAAACACTGAAGCTTTCTTT.

V is TRBV28 and J is TRBJ1-6; D gene unclear. The germline gives CDR1 MDHEN, CDR2 SYDVKM. This CDR3 region has 14 residues. Trimming removed 5 bases from V and 10 bases from J, with 15 bases in between. CDR3 region: CASSLEGPPSPLHF. The CDR3 DNA reads TGTGCCAGCAGTCTGGAGGGTCCACCATCACCCCTCCACTTT.

This clone has just a few counts. The chain employs TRBV29-1 and TRBJ1-5; D possibly corresponds to TRBD1 (5 bases). The germline CDR1 and CDR2 sequences are SQVTM and ANQGSEA. The CDR3 consists of 15 residues. With 7 bases removed from V and 4 bases from J, the gap between germline ends came to 20 bases. The CDR3: CSAAHPSKGNQPQHF. CDR3 coding DNA: TGCAGCGCCGCACACCCAAGTAAGGGGAATCAGCCCCAGCATTTT.

The rearrangement links TRBV7-2 to TRBJ2-5, with TRBD1 matching 10 bases. This CDR3 has 17 residues. The V segment lost 1 base and the J segment 4 bases; nucleotides outside the gene matches: 9. Germline CDR1 and CDR2: SGHTA and FQGNSA. The CDR3 sequence is CASSLVWDRGVGETQYF. Here the CDR3 DNA reads TGTGCCAGCAGCTTAGTCTGGGACAGGGGAGTGGGAGAGACCCAGTACTTC.

The chain carries TRBV7-6 and TRBJ1-4; D not resolved. Per the germline V gene, CDR1 is SGHVS and CDR2 is FNYEAQ. The CDR3 is 15 residues long. Trimming removed 4 bases at V and 2 bases at J, with 11 bases between. The CDR3 DNA follows: TGTGCCAGCAGCTCCGAGGGAGGGACTAATGAAAAACTGTTTTTT. Amino acids: CASSSEGGTNEKLFF.

The rearrangement joins TRBV18 to TRBJ1-2, with a possible D match to TRBD1 (6 bases). The V and J ends lost 3 bases and 3 bases respectively, with 14 bases between them. The CDR3 is made up of 15 amino acids. CDR1 is KGHSH and CDR2 is LQKENI in the germline V gene. DNA of the CDR3: TGTGCCAGCTCACCTAGGGGGTCTGTGGACTATGGCTACACCTTC. Protein product: CASSPRGSVDYGYTF.

V usage is TRBV14 and J usage is TRBJ2-4; D may be TRBD1 (5 bases). CDR3 length equals 18 residues. V dropped 1 base and J dropped 0 bases, with 16 bases sitting between them. Germline CDR1 reads SGHDN; CDR2 reads FVKESK. CDR3 residues: CASSQVQTGSLAKNIQYF. In DNA, the CDR3 is TGTGCCAGCAGCCAAGTCCAAACAGGATCCTTAGCCAAAAACATTCAGTACTTC.

This chain connects TRBV5-6 to TRBJ1-3; no definite D call. Germline V gene sequence: CDR1 SGHDT, CDR2 YYEEEE. This CDR3 contains 15 residues. V lost 6 bases and J lost 4, with 17 bases in between. The chain's CDR3 is CASTKTGIFGNTIYF. The CDR3 nucleotides are TGTGCCAGCACCAAGACCGGGATTTTCGGAAACACCATATATTTT.

The V call is TRBV10-3, the J call TRBJ1-2; D not resolved. CDR1 is ENHRY, CDR2 SYGVKD, per germline. V dropped 4 bases and J dropped 2 bases, with 11 bases sitting between them. This CDR3 contains 14 residues. This CDR3 reads CAISVQLPNYGYTF. CDR3 DNA sequence: TGTGCCATCAGTGTACAGCTACCGAACTATGGCTACACCTTC.